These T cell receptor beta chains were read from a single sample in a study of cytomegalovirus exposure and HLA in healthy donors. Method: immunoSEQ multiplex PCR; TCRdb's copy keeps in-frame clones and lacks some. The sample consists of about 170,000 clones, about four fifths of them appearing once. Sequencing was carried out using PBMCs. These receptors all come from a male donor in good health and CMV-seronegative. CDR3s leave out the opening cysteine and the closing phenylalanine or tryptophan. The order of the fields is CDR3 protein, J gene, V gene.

CDR3aa: ASGRTGVNSPLH
j_gene: TRBJ1-6
v_gene: TRBV2

CDR3aa: ASSGPGTGVIGDTQY
j_gene: TRBJ2-3
v_gene: TRBV9

CDR3aa: ASSQREGGLGSGNTEAF
j_gene: TRBJ1-1
v_gene: TRBV4-2

CDR3aa: ASNPLVGGGTEAF
j_gene: TRBJ1-1
v_gene: TRBV11-2

CDR3aa: ASSPAGGDSSYEQY
j_gene: TRBJ2-7
v_gene: TRBV28

CDR3aa: ASSPVMSGGADVIR
j_gene: TRBJ2-3
v_gene: TRBV9

CDR3aa: ASSLAGTGVPGELF
j_gene: TRBJ2-2
v_gene: TRBV5-1

CDR3aa: AWSAGRNTDTQY
j_gene: TRBJ2-3
v_gene: TRBV30

CDR3aa: ASSFRRETQY
j_gene: TRBJ2-5
v_gene: TRBV7-2

CDR3aa: ASSPLTRETQY
j_gene: TRBJ2-5
v_gene: TRBV18

CDR3aa: TSSQIVEDTLSSYEQY
j_gene: TRBJ2-7
v_gene: TRBV1

CDR3aa: ASSYLSTSQTQY
j_gene: TRBJ2-5
v_gene: TRBV6-5

CDR3aa: ASGRTGRLETQY
j_gene: TRBJ2-5
v_gene: TRBV9

CDR3aa: ASSPGTVENEQF
j_gene: TRBJ2-1
v_gene: TRBV18

CDR3aa: ASSIGQAIFPNNSYNEQF
j_gene: TRBJ2-1
v_gene: TRBV19